This T cell receptor beta chain was recorded in a study of control samples from healthy donors and cancer patients. This CDR3 contains 17 residues. Trimming removed 1 base from V and 7 bases from J, with 17 bases in between. Germline CDR1 MGHDK, CDR2 SYGVNS. Generated by immunoSEQ multiplex PCR, the TCRdb table keeps only in-frame clones and is missing some. The table records some 150,000 clones, about 94% of them present only once. The receptor was isolated from a woman aged 55-70 years in good health. What was sequenced was blood. The gene calls are TRBV25-1 and TRBJ1-6; no clear D. CDR3 in DNA: TGTGCCAGCAGTGAATCTTTCGGGCAGGCCCTAAATTCACCCCTCCACTTT. Amino acid sequence: CASSESFGQALNSPLHF.